This T cell receptor beta chain was obtained from a study of T cell responses to AZD1222 COVID-19 vaccine. At the level of the study: Second-dose recipients at about 4 or about 12 weeks were treated as one pooled group.

Remarks on this clone: Its target is unknown.

Findings and caveats of the study: A mostly white British donor set with more females was recruited, and clonal diversity was possibly underestimated. Breadth and depth of Spike-specific TCRs rose after two AZD1222 doses.

Only in-frame clones appear in the TCRdb table, and some are missing; sequencing was by immunoSEQ multiplex PCR. The repertoire holds some 96,000 clones, approximately 90% seen once, with around 15% in the top ten. This sequence originates from an adult in good health. This sample comprised peripheral blood, obtained on day 0 of AZD1222 vaccination.

The CDR3, as DNA: TGTGCCAGCAGCTTAGGAAGGGAGACCTATGGCTACACCTTC. As protein: CASSLGRETYGYTF. V usage is TRBV11-2 and J usage is TRBJ1-2; unclear D gene. Per germline, CDR1 SGHAT and CDR2 FQNNGV. The CDR3 length is 14 residues. With 1 base removed from V and 4 bases from J, the gap between germline ends came to 10 bases.